This T cell receptor (beta chain) was observed in a study of CD4 T cells in relation to SARS-CoV-2 and coronaviruses. Study as a whole: Convalescent patients had median age about 40 years, range roughly 21 to 75. Study-level points and caveats: Memory recall responses, not primary responses primed in culture, are what the assay detects. Pre-pandemic and post-infection samples never came from the same donor.

J lost 6 bases, V lost 5 bases, and 7 bases had no gene match. Per the germline V gene, CDR1 is SGHTA and CDR2 is FQGNSA. The length of the CDR3 is 15 residues. Libraries were prepared by immunoSEQ multiplex PCR; TCRdb keeps only in-frame clonotypes and omits some of them. The sample has about 56,000 clones; 92% are singletons. Worth noting for this clone: Its target is unknown.

The specimen sequenced was naive CD4+ T cells from PBMCs. The subset is: naive CD4+ T cells isolated by negative enrichment. V and J are TRBV7-2 and TRBJ2-1, with 10 bases fitting TRBD1. The receptor's source is an adult with COVID-19. The CDR3 bases are TGTGCCAGCAGCCCCGACCGGGACAGGGGCAATGAGCAGTTCTTC. Translation: CASSPDRDRGNEQFF.